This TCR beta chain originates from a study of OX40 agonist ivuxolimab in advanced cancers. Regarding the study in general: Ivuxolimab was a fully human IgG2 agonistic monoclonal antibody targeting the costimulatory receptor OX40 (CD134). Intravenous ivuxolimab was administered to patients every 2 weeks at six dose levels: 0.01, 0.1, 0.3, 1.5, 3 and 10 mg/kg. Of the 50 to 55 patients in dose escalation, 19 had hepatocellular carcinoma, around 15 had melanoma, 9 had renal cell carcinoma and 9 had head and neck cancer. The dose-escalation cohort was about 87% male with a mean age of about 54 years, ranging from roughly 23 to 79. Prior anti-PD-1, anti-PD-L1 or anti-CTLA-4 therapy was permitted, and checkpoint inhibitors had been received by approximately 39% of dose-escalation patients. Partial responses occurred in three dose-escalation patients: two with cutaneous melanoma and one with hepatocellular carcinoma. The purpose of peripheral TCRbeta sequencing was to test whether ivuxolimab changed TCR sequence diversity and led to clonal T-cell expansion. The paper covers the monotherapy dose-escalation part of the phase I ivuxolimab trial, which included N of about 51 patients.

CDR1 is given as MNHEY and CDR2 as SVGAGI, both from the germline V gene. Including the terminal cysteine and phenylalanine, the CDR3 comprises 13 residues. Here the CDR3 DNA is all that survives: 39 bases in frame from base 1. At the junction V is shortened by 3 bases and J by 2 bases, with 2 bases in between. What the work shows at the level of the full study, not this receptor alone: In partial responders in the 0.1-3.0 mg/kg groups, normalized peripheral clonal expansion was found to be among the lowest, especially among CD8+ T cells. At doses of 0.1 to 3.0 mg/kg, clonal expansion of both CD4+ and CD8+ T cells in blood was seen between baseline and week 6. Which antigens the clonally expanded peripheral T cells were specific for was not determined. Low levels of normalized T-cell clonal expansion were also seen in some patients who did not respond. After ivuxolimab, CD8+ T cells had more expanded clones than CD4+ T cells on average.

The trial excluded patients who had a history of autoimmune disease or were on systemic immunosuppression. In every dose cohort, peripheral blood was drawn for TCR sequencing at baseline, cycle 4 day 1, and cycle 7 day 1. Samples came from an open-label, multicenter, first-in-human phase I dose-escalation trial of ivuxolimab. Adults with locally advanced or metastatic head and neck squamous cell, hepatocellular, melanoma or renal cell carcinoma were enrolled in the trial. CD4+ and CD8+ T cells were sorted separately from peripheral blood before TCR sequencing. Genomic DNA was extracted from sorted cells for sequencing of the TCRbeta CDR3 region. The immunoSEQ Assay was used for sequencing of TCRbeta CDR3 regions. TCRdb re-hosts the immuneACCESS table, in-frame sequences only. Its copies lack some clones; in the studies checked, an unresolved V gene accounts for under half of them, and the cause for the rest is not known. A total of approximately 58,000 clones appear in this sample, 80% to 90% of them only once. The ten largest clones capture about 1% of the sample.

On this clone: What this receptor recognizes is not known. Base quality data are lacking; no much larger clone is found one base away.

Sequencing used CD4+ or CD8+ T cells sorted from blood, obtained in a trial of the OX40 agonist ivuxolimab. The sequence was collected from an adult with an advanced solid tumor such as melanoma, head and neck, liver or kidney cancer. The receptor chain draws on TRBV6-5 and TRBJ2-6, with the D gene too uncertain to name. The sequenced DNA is TGTGCCAGCAGTTATGCTGGGGCCAACGTCCTGACTTTC. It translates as CASSYAGANVLTF.